This T cell receptor beta chain was documented in a study of shared clonotypes between healthy human individuals. The CDR3 totals 12 residues. Between the trimmed V and J ends, which lost 6 bases and 2 bases, there was a span of 8 bases. Germline CDR1 and CDR2: SGHRS and YFSETQ. Clones were read by immunoSEQ multiplex PCR, and TCRdb kept only the in-frame ones, dropping some. The repertoire holds roughly 2.5 million clones, with just over 90% as singletons. Input material: naive CD4+ T cells sorted from blood. Subset meaning: CD45RA+ positively selected. This TCR came from a man between 18 and 29 years old in good health. J is TRBJ2-5 and V is TRBV5-1; the D is unclear. CDR3 amino acids: CASTATQETQYF. CDR3 nucleotides: TGCGCCAGCACGGCGACACAAGAGACCCAGTACTTC.